The sequence of this T cell receptor beta chain was determined in a study of human T cells and chemical hapten exposure (dated by TCRdb to the early 2020s). With respect to the entire study: For sensitization, 2% DPC in acetone was applied to a 2 cm by 2 cm area of upper inner arm skin. Weekly therapeutic DPC doses were additionally applied to the scalp of patients throughout the roughly 22-week study period. This study followed changes in the peripheral blood TCR repertoire in vivo during primary and secondary sensitization of alopecia patients to the hapten diphenylcyclopropenone (DPC). The libraries were sequenced as a pool, and the TCR yield per sample differed mostly because of small variations in library volumes within the pool. Patch tests used Finn chambers with 0.01% DPC on the upper back, scored after 6 days by International Contact Dermatitis Research Group standards. Nearly 30 alopecia patients provided blood for TCR sequencing at one to four time points (pre-sensitization, 2, 6 and 24 weeks). Patient blood was sampled pre-sensitization (week 0) and at 2, 6 and about 24 weeks after DPC sensitization. The mostly female patient cohort included alopecia areata with under or over 50% scalp involvement, alopecia totalis and alopecia universalis. Results and caveats for the whole study, not just this receptor: The number of TCRs above 1 in 1000 frequency did not change with DPC sensitization; there was no evidence of global repertoire structure alterations. Because every patient had alopecia, a presumed autoimmune disease, the patients' immune response might differ from that of healthy individuals. Expanded TCRs formed significantly more large CDR3 similarity clusters than pre-sensitization or healthy control sets, consistent with antigen-driven responses. Repeated subsampling changed both the strength of the expansion versus patch-test correlation and the threshold at which the correlation became significant. The number of PT1 expanded TCRs positively correlated with patch test score, significant at thresholds 8, 16 and 32 but not 4.

The CDR3 goes from the cysteine to the phenylalanine over 14 residues. The CDR3 DNA has 42 bases and is translated from base 1. The germline V gene (reference sequence) sets CDR1 to DFQATT and CDR2 to SNEGSKA. The germline ends are 16 bases apart after V is trimmed by 4 bases and J by 4 bases. The sample's time point, from its label and the paper: patch test 3, about 24 weeks after DPC sensitization. In the paper's terms, the treatment or condition label means: therapeutic diphenylcyclopropenone sensitization with weekly scalp DPC. At every patch-test visit, the blood draw took place before the patch test was put on. Patients were eligible if aged 18 to 70, diagnosed with alopecia and judged suitable for DPC therapy, and pregnant patients were excluded. Total RNA was extracted from unfractionated whole blood that had been collected in Tempus Blood RNA tubes. As regards this clonotype: This receptor's antigen is unknown. It has no much larger one-base neighbor in the sample; base qualities were not kept.

The method behind the library was RACE. TCRdb lists the instrument as NextSeq 500. Library preparation attached unique molecular identifiers to individual cDNA molecules for quantitative, reproducible TCR counting. From each blood RNA sample, both TCR alpha and TCR beta chains were sequenced. Processing in the source paper ran as follows. Samples had a median of roughly 99,000 TCRs, with a range from about 23,224 to 750,000. The Decombinator software suite was used to annotate the V, J and CDR3 of the TCR reads. For the PS versus PT1 abundance plots, all samples were subsampled to the same number of TCRs (28,000). Expanded TCRs were defined as absent before sensitization and observed at least eight times at the 2-week time point. TCRdb redid the processing of the public reads, applying fastp at Q25 and MiXCR, and retained in-frame beta chains. CDR3 protein duplicates are merged, each entry listing the most common genes and DNA. TCRdb, not the original authors, processed these V and J calls. This sample holds over 100,000 distinct CDR3 sequences; roughly 12% were observed only once. Clones ranked in the top ten supply under 2.5% of the sample.

The chain employs TRBV20-1 and TRBJ1-2, with a weak D call of TRBD1 (6 bases match). The sample here was whole blood, taken in connection with sensitization to the hapten diphenylcyclopropenone (DPC). The TCR comes from a woman in her 50s with alopecia areata. Some clones in this sample may be carry-over from other donors' samples. The CDR3 region has the sequence CSAKRGGGAYGYTF. The DNA reads as follows: TGCAGTGCTAAAAGGGGAGGGGGGGCCTATGGCTACACCTTC.